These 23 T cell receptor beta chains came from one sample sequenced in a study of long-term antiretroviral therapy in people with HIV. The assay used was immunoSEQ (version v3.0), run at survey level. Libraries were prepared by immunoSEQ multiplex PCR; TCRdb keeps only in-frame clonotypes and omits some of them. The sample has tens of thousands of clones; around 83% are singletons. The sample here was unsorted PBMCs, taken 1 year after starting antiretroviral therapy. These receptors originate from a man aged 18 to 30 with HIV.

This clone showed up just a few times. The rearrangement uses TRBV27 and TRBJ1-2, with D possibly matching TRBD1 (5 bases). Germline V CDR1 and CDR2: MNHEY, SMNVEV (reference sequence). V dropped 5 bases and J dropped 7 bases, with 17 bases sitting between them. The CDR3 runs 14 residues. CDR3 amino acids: CASSPDRPGGGYTF. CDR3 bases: TGTGCCAGCAGTCCTGATCGGCCCGGGGGTGGCTACACCTTC.

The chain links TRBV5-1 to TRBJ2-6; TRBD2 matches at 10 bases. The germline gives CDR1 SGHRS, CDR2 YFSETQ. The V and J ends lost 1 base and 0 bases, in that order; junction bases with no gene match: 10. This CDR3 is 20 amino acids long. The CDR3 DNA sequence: TGCGCCAGCAGCTTGAATGAGGTAGCGGGAGGTTACTCTGGGGCCAACGTCCTGACTTTC. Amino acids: CASSLNEVAGGYSGANVLTF.

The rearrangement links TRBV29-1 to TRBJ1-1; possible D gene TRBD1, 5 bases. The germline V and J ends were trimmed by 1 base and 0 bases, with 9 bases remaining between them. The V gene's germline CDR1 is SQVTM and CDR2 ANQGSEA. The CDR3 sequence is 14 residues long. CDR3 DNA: TGCAGCGTTGAAGGGGGGTCCTTGAACACTGAAGCTTTCTTT. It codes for CSVEGGSLNTEAFF.

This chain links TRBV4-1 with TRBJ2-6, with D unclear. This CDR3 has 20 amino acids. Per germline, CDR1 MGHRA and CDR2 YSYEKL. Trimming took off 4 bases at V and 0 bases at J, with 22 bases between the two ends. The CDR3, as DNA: TGCGCCAGCAGCCCCTCCCGTACCTTACACCTTTACTCTGGGGCCAACGTCCTGACTTTC. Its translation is CASSPSRTLHLYSGANVLTF.

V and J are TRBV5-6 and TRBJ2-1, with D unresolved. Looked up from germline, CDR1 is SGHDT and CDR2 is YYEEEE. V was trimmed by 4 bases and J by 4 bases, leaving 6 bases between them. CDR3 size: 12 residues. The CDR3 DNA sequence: TGTGCCAGCAGCGTCCCATACAATGAGCAGTTCTTC. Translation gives CASSVPYNEQFF.

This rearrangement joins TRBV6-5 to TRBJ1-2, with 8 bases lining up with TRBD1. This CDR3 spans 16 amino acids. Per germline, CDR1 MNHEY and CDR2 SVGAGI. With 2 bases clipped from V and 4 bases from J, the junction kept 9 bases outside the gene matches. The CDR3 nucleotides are TGTGCCAGCAGTTACGGGGAGGCAGGGGGCGTCTATGGCTACACCTTC. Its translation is CASSYGEAGGVYGYTF.

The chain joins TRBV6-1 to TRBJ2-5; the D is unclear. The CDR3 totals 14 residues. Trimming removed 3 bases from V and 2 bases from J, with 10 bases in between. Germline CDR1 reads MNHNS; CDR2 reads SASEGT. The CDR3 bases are TGTGCCAGCAGTGACATAATAGAACAAGAGACCCAGTACTTC. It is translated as CASSDIIEQETQYF.

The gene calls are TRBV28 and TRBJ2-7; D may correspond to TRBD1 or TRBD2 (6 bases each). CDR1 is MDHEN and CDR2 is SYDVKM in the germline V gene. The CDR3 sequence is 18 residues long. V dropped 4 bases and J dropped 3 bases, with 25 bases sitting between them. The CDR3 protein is CASSSGGLGLRGDYEQYF. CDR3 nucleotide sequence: TGTGCCAGCAGTTCCGGGGGCCTAGGACTGCGGGGAGACTACGAGCAGTACTTC.

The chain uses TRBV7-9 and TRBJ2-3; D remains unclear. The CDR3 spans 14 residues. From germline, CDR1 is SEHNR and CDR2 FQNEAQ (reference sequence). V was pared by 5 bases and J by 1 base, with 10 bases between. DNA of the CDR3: TGTGCCAGCAGCGCCCGGGTGGGCACAGATACGCAGTATTTT. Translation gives CASSARVGTDTQYF.

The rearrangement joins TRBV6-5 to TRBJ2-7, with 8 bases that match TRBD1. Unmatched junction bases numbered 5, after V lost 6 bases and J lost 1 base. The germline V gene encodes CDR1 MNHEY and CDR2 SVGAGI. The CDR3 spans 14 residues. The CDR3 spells CASSAGTGSYEQYF. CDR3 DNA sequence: TGTGCCAGCAGCGCCGGGACAGGATCCTACGAGCAGTACTTC.

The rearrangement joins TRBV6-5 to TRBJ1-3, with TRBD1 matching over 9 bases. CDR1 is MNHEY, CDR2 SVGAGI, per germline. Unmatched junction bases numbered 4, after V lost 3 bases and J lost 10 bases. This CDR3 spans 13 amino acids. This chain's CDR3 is CASSYGQGRTIYF. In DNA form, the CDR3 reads TGTGCCAGCAGTTATGGACAGGGGAGGACCATATATTTT.

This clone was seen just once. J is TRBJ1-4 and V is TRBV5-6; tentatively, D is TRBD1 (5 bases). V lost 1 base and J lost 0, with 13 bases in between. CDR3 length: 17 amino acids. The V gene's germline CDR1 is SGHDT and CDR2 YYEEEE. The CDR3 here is CASSLFREEATNEKLFF. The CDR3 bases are TGTGCCAGCAGCTTGTTCAGGGAGGAAGCAACTAATGAAAAACTGTTTTTT.

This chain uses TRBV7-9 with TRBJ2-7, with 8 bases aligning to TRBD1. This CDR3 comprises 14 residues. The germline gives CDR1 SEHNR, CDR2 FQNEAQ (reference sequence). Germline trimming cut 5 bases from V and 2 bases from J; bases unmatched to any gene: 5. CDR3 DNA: TGTGCCAGCAGCCTGACAGGGGACCCCTACGAGCAGTACTTC. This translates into CASSLTGDPYEQYF.

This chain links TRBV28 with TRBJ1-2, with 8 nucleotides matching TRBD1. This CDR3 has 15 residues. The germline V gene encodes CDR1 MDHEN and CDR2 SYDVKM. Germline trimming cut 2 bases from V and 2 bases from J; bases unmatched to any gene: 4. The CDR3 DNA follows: TGTGCCAGCAGTTTACCCAGGGGGCGCAACTATGGCTACACCTTC. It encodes CASSLPRGRNYGYTF.

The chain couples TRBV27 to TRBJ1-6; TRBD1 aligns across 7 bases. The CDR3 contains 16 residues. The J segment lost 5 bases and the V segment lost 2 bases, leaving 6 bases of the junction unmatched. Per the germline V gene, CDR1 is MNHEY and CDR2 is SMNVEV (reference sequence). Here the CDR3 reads CASSLEFGTDNSPLHF. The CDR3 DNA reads TGTGCCAGCAGTTTAGAATTCGGGACAGATAATTCACCCCTCCACTTT.

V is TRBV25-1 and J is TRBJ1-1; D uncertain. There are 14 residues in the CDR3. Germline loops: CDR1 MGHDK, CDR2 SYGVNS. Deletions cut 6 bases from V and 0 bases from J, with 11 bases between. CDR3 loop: CASSWTGMNTEAFF. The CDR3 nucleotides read TGTGCCAGCAGCTGGACGGGGATGAACACTGAAGCTTTCTTT.

CDR3 sequence (DNA): TGTGCCAGCTCACCTCGGACAGGGAAGACCTTAACTGAAGCTTTCTTT. As protein: CASSPRTGKTLTEAFF. The genes are TRBV18 and TRBJ1-1, with TRBD1 identical over 8 bases. Germline V CDR1 and CDR2: KGHSH, LQKENI. Germline trimming cut 3 bases from V and 5 bases from J; bases unmatched to any gene: 11. This CDR3 is 16 amino acids long.

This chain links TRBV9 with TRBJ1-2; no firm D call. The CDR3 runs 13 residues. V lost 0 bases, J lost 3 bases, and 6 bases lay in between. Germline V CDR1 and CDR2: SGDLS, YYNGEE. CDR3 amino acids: CASSVGGDYGYTF. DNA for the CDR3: TGTGCCAGCAGCGTAGGTGGTGACTATGGCTACACCTTC.

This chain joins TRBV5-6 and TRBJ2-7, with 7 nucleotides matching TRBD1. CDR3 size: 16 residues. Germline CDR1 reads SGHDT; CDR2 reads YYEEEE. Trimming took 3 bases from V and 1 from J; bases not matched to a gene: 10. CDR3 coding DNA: TGTGCCAGCAGCTACACCCTGACAGGGTCTTCCTACGAGCAGTACTTC. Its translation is CASSYTLTGSSYEQYF.

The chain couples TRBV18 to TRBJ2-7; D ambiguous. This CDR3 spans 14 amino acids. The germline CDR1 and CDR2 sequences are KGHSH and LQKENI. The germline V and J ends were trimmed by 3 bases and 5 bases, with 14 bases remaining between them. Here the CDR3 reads CASSPAQVGNEQYF. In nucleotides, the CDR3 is TGTGCCAGCTCACCGGCACAAGTGGGCAACGAGCAGTACTTC. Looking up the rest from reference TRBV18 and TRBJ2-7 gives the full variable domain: NAGVMQNPRHLVRRRGQEARLRCSPMKGHSHVYWYRQLPEEGLKFMVYLQKENIIDESGMPKERFSAEFPKEGPSILRIQQVVRGDSAAYFCASSPAQVGNEQYFGPGTRLTVT.

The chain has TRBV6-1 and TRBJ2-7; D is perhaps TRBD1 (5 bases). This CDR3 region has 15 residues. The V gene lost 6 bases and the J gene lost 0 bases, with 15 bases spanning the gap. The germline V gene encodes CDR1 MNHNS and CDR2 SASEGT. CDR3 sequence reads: CASRRYRPSSYEQYF. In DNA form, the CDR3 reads TGTGCCAGCAGGAGATACAGGCCTAGCTCCTACGAGCAGTACTTC.

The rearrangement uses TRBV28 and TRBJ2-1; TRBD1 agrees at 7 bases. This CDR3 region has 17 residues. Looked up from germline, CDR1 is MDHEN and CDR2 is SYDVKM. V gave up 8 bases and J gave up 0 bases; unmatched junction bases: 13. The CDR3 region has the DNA TGTGCCAGCCTGAGGGGGCAGGGGTCTAGCTCCTACAATGAGCAGTTCTTC. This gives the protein CASLRGQGSSSYNEQFF.

The CDR3 sequence is CASSYGQGYSTEAFF. DNA for the CDR3: TGTGCCAGCAGTTACGGACAGGGGTATAGCACTGAAGCTTTCTTT. This chain links TRBV6-5 with TRBJ1-1, with 9 bases fitting TRBD1. This CDR3 is 15 amino acids long. The V and J ends lost 2 bases and 4 bases, in that order; junction bases with no gene match: 5. Per germline, CDR1 MNHEY and CDR2 SVGAGI.